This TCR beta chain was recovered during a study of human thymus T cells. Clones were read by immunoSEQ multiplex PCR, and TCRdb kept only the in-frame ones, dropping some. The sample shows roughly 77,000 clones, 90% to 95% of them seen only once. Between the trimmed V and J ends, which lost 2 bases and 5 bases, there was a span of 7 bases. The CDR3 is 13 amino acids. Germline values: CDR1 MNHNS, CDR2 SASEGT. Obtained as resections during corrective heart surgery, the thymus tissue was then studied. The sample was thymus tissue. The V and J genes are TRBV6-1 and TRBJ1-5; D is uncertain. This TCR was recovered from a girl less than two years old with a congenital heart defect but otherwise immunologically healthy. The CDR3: CASSEPGDQPQHF. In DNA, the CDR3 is TGTGCCAGCAGTGAACCCGGAGATCAGCCCCAGCATTTT.